These 26 T cell receptor beta chains were sequenced from one sample in a study of beta chain features in type 1 diabetes. The study's findings and limits: Across all four CD4+ subsets, people with type 1 diabetes showed modestly shorter TCRB CDR3s.

The whole isolated RNA underwent reverse transcription, so sequencing captured expressed TCRB transcripts. Generated by immunoSEQ multiplex PCR, the TCRdb table keeps only in-frame clones and is missing some. The sample shows some 160,000 clones, approximately 8.8% of them seen only once. No antigen is known for these receptors. The sequenced sample consisted of central memory CD4+ T cells from blood. Source of these receptors: a woman under 40 with type 1 diabetes.

This chain's CDR3 is CATSVRQQNTIYF. The CDR3 DNA follows: TGTGCCACCAGCGTCCGACAGCAAAACACCATATATTTT. The chain joins TRBV15 to TRBJ1-3; TRBD1 might be the D (5 bases). The CDR3 contains 13 residues. Germline V lookup: CDR1 LNHNV, CDR2 YYDKDF (reference sequence). V was shortened by 5 bases and J by 6 bases, with 11 bases between the two germline ends.

This clone was found a few times. This chain joins TRBV6-5 and TRBJ2-5; 8 nucleotides line up with TRBD2. CDR1 is MNHEY, CDR2 SVGAGI, per germline. The V and J ends lost 8 bases and 5 bases, in that order; junction bases with no gene match: 13. This CDR3 is 15 amino acids long. The CDR3 DNA reads TGTGCCAGCGCTTATAGCGGGAACCCGGGCGAGACCCAGTACTTC. It specifies CASAYSGNPGETQYF.

This clone was observed a handful of times. CDR3 loop: CASTRGGSTDTQYF. The CDR3 nucleotides are TGTGCCAGCACCCGAGGCGGTAGCACAGATACGCAGTATTTT. The J gene is TRBJ2-3, the V gene TRBV7-6; D remains unclear. Looked up from germline, CDR1 is SGHVS and CDR2 is FNYEAQ. V gave up 7 bases and J gave up 0 bases, with 11 bases separating them. The length of the CDR3 is 14 residues.

This clone showed up just a few times. CDR3 bases: TGTGCCAGCAGTGAAAGCACGTTCTCCTACGAGCAGTACTTC. Translated, it gives CASSESTFSYEQYF. The chain couples TRBV2 to TRBJ2-7; D is undetermined. The CDR3 runs to 14 residues. The germline CDR1 and CDR2 sequences are SNHLY and FYNNEI. V was pared by 2 bases and J by 0 bases, with 8 bases between. The whole variable domain, filled in from reference TRBV2 and TRBJ2-7, reads EPEVTQTPSHQVTQMGQEVILRCVPISNHLYFYWYRQILGQKVEFLVSFYNNEISEKSEIFDDQFSVERPDGSNFTLKIRSTKLEDSAMYFCASSESTFSYEQYFGPGTRLTVT.

This clone was found a few times. The J gene is TRBJ2-5, the V gene TRBV30; TRBD1 is a possible D gene (5 bases). Trimming cost V 0 bases and J 3 bases, with 5 bases left between them. This CDR3 region has 12 residues. Germline values: CDR1 GTSNPN, CDR2 SVGIG (reference sequence). CDR3 DNA sequence: TGTGCCTGGAGTGTACAGGAAGAGACCCAGTACTTC. It codes for CAWSVQEETQYF.

The chain couples TRBV18 to TRBJ2-7, with D tentatively TRBD2 (5 bases). CDR1 and CDR2 (germline): KGHSH, LQKENI. The CDR3 sequence is 14 residues long. V lost 2 bases to trimming and J lost 4 bases, with 12 bases between them. This chain's CDR3 is CASSPGASRYEQYF. The CDR3 DNA follows: TGTGCCAGCTCACCAGGCGCTAGCAGATACGAGCAGTACTTC. The full variable domain, in which reference TRBV18 and TRBJ2-7 provide the parts outside the CDR3, is NAGVMQNPRHLVRRRGQEARLRCSPMKGHSHVYWYRQLPEEGLKFMVYLQKENIIDESGMPKERFSAEFPKEGPSILRIQQVVRGDSAAYFCASSPGASRYEQYFGPGTRLTVT.

This chain links TRBV5-1 with TRBJ1-1, with TRBD1 identical over 10 bases. This CDR3 is 14 amino acids long. The germline CDR1 and CDR2 sequences are SGHRS and YFSETQ. After removal of 4 bases from V and 3 bases from J, the junction contained 3 bases not matched to a gene. CDR3 DNA sequence: TGCGCCAGCAGCCAAGGGACAGGGGACACTGAAGCTTTCTTT. Residues: CASSQGTGDTEAFF. The whole variable domain, filled in from reference TRBV5-1 and TRBJ1-1, reads KAGVTQTPRYLIKTRGQQVTLSCSPISGHRSVSWYQQTPGQGLQFLFEYFSETQRNKGNFPGRFSGRQFSNSRSEMNVSTLELGDSALYLCASSQGTGDTEAFFGQGTRLTVV.

This chain connects TRBV2 to TRBJ1-6; perhaps TRBD1 as D (6 bases). Germline assignment: CDR1 SNHLY and CDR2 FYNNEI. Trimming took 6 bases from V and 8 from J, leaving 11 bases between them. This CDR3 is built from 13 residues. The CDR3 DNA sequence: TGTGCCAGCAGACAGGGACCTTATTCACCCCTCCACTTT. It encodes CASRQGPYSPLHF. The full variable domain, completed using reference TRBV2 and TRBJ1-6, is EPEVTQTPSHQVTQMGQEVILRCVPISNHLYFYWYRQILGQKVEFLVSFYNNEISEKSEIFDDQFSVERPDGSNFTLKIRSTKLEDSAMYFCASRQGPYSPLHFGNGTRLTVT.

The chain links TRBV5-1 to TRBJ1-2, with D unclear. Germline CDR1 is SGHRS and CDR2 is YFSETQ. This CDR3 comprises 17 residues. The germline V and J ends were trimmed by 2 bases and 6 bases, with 23 bases remaining between them. Here the CDR3 reads CASSLTYDFGDRDGYTF. DNA of the CDR3: TGCGCCAGCAGCTTAACTTACGACTTCGGAGACCGAGATGGCTACACCTTC.

A few counts support this clone. This chain joins TRBV6-1 and TRBJ2-5; TRBD2 agrees at 7 bases. This CDR3 spans 12 amino acids. V was pared by 3 bases and J by 9 bases, with 4 bases of the junction left unmatched. The germline V gene has CDR1 MNHNS and CDR2 SASEGT. The CDR3 spells CASSDGGSAQYF. CDR3 DNA: TGTGCCAGCAGTGATGGCGGGAGCGCCCAGTACTTC.

This clone was counted only a few times. Here the CDR3 reads CASSFPSTDYGYTF. Written as DNA, the CDR3 is TGTGCCAGCAGCTTCCCCTCTACTGACTATGGCTACACCTTC. The chain carries TRBV7-9 and TRBJ1-2; no clear D. The CDR3 is 14 residues long. V lost 3 bases and J 3 bases, leaving 11 bases between the germline ends. The germline gives CDR1 SEHNR, CDR2 FQNEAQ (reference sequence).

This clone was counted only a few times. V usage is TRBV7-9 and J usage is TRBJ1-2, with 9 bases that match TRBD1. CDR3 length: 14 residues. Looked up from germline, CDR1 is SEHNR and CDR2 is FQNEAQ (reference sequence). V lost 3 bases, J lost 2 bases, and 1 base stayed unmatched. The CDR3 nucleotides are TGTGCCAGCAGCTTCGGGACAGGGAACTATGGCTACACCTTC. Residues: CASSFGTGNYGYTF.

This clone appeared a few times. This chain connects TRBV2 to TRBJ2-5, with D possibly being TRBD1 (5 bases). V gave up 5 bases and J gave up 2 bases, with 6 bases separating them. The CDR3 runs 12 residues. CDR1 and CDR2 from the germline V gene are SNHLY and FYNNEI. CDR3 amino acids: CASSRGQETQYF. In DNA, the CDR3 is TGTGCCAGCAGTAGGGGTCAAGAGACCCAGTACTTC. Looking up the rest from reference TRBV2 and TRBJ2-5 gives the full variable domain: EPEVTQTPSHQVTQMGQEVILRCVPISNHLYFYWYRQILGQKVEFLVSFYNNEISEKSEIFDDQFSVERPDGSNFTLKIRSTKLEDSAMYFCASSRGQETQYFGPGTRLLVL.

A few counts support this clone. The chain links TRBV7-3 to TRBJ2-7; 8 bases agree with TRBD2. CDR1 and CDR2 from the germline V gene are SGHTA and FQGTGA. Trimming removed 6 bases from V and 2 bases from J; junction bases left unmatched: 6. The CDR3 sequence is 14 residues long. The CDR3 nucleotides are TGTGCCAGCAGTACCTCGGGGGGGGCCTACGAGCAGTACTTC. It yields the protein CASSTSGGAYEQYF.

This clone came up a few times. This rearrangement joins TRBV7-2 to TRBJ1-1; D gene ambiguous. The germline V gene has CDR1 SGHTA and CDR2 FQGNSA. The CDR3 has 12 residues. With 1 base removed from V and 9 bases from J, the gap between germline ends came to 9 bases. CDR3 protein: CASSLVREKAFF. In nucleotides, the CDR3 is TGTGCCAGCAGCTTAGTGCGGGAAAAAGCTTTCTTT. The full variable domain, with the rest looked up from reference TRBV7-2 and TRBJ1-1, is GAGVSQSPSNKVTEKGKDVELRCDPISGHTALYWYRQSLGQGLEFLIYFQGNSAPDKSGLPSDRFSAERTGGSVSTLTIQRTQQEDSAVYLCASSLVREKAFFGQGTRLTVV.

The chain links TRBV10-2 to TRBJ1-1, with TRBD1 matching over 9 bases. With 2 bases clipped from V and 4 bases from J, the junction kept 5 bases outside the gene matches. CDR3 length equals 15 residues. Germline loops: CDR1 WSHSY, CDR2 SAAADI. Here the CDR3 reads CASSEPGQGVTEAFF. Here the CDR3 DNA reads TGCGCCAGCAGTGAGCCGGGACAGGGAGTCACTGAAGCTTTCTTT.

J is TRBJ1-2 and V is TRBV30, with 7 bases aligning to TRBD1. The CDR3 spans 14 residues. V shed 3 bases, J shed 4 bases, and the junction held 8 bases outside the gene matches. The germline V gene encodes CDR1 GTSNPN and CDR2 SVGIG (reference sequence). This CDR3 is CAWRPTGFTYGYTF. The CDR3 nucleotides read TGTGCCTGGAGACCGACAGGGTTTACCTATGGCTACACCTTC.

This clone appeared a few times. The chain combines TRBV5-1 with TRBJ1-3, with 10 positions matching TRBD1. Unmatched junction bases numbered 3, after V lost 4 bases and J lost 5 bases. The V gene's germline CDR1 is SGHRS and CDR2 YFSETQ. CDR3 length: 14 residues. CDR3 nucleotides: TGCGCCAGCAGCGTTGACAGGGGGCGAAACACCATATATTTT. This gives the protein CASSVDRGRNTIYF.

The table lists this clone with a few counts. The rearrangement links TRBV7-6 to TRBJ1-1; perhaps TRBD1 as D (5 bases). Trimming pared 4 bases from V and 5 bases from J, leaving 8 bases between. Germline CDR1 and CDR2: SGHVS and FNYEAQ. This CDR3 is 12 amino acids long. CDR3 sequence: CASSSGGTEAFF. The CDR3 DNA sequence: TGTGCCAGCAGCTCGGGGGGGACTGAAGCTTTCTTT.

This sequence joins TRBV20-1 and TRBJ1-2; D might be TRBD1 (6 bases). The CDR3 contains 11 residues. The V end lost 3 bases, the J end lost 7 bases, and 9 bases lay between the germline ends. Germline-derived CDR1 and CDR2 are DFQATT and SNEGSKA (reference sequence). In nucleotides, the CDR3 is TGCAGTGCTAGCGGACAGTCTGGCTACACCTTC. Encoded protein: CSASGQSGYTF.

V and J are TRBV5-1 and TRBJ2-5, with 13 bases identical to TRBD2. The CDR3 sequence is 17 residues long. Germline CDR1 is SGHRS and CDR2 is YFSETQ. V lost 5 bases, J lost 3 bases, and 10 bases stayed unmatched. CDR3 DNA: TGCGCCAGCAGGTCCGGGACTAGCGGGAATATCGAAGAGACCCAGTACTTC. Translation gives CASRSGTSGNIEETQYF. Complete variable domain (other parts from reference TRBV5-1 and TRBJ2-5): KAGVTQTPRYLIKTRGQQVTLSCSPISGHRSVSWYQQTPGQGLQFLFEYFSETQRNKGNFPGRFSGRQFSNSRSEMNVSTLELGDSALYLCASRSGTSGNIEETQYFGPGTRLLVL.

This chain uses TRBV7-2 with TRBJ2-7, with 7 nucleotides matching TRBD2. The trim removed 2 bases at V and 4 bases at J, leaving 11 bases unmatched. Germline V gives CDR1 SGHTA, CDR2 FQGNSA. This CDR3 contains 16 residues. CDR3 amino acids: CASSLNLAGEGYEQYF. CDR3 coding DNA: TGTGCCAGCAGCTTAAATTTGGCGGGAGAGGGTTACGAGCAGTACTTC. Variable domain in full (rest from reference TRBV7-2 and TRBJ2-7): GAGVSQSPSNKVTEKGKDVELRCDPISGHTALYWYRQSLGQGLEFLIYFQGNSAPDKSGLPSDRFSAERTGGSVSTLTIQRTQQEDSAVYLCASSLNLAGEGYEQYFGPGTRLTVT.

The rearrangement links TRBV5-1 to TRBJ2-6, with a weak D call TRBD1 (6 bases). Trimming removed 5 bases from V and 0 bases from J, with 12 bases in between. The CDR3 consists of 16 residues. Per germline, CDR1 SGHRS and CDR2 YFSETQ. CDR3 DNA sequence: TGCGCCAGCAGAGGACAGTCTAACTCTGGGGCCAACGTCCTGACTTTC. Protein: CASRGQSNSGANVLTF.

This clone was observed a few times. The rearrangement links TRBV30 to TRBJ2-1; 8 nucleotides line up with TRBD2. The CDR3 is made up of 15 amino acids. Germline assignment: CDR1 GTSNPN and CDR2 SVGIG (reference sequence). J gave up 7 bases and V 0 bases, and 8 bases lay outside the gene matches. CDR3 in DNA: TGTGCCTGGAGTGTATTTAGCGGGATTCTGAATGAGCAGTTCTTC. This sequence encodes CAWSVFSGILNEQFF.

Details on this clone: An end of the junction does not agree with germline; a read error may underlie this. The chain employs TRBV18 and TRBJ2-7; TRBD1 matches at 7 bases. In germline, CDR1 is KGHSH, CDR2 LQKENI. The CDR3 covers 16 residues. CDR3: CASTPKNGDRALEQYF. For the CDR3, the DNA is TGTGCCAGCACACCAAAGAATGGGGACAGAGCATTAGAGCAGTACTTC.

This clone came up a few times. The V and J genes are TRBV9 and TRBJ1-3; TRBD1 matches at 9 bases. With V trimmed by 5 bases and J by 3 bases, 6 bases remained unmatched. Germline V CDR1 and CDR2: SGDLS, YYNGEE. The length of the CDR3 is 15 residues. CDR3 nucleotides: TGTGCCAGCAGAGCTACAGGGGGCTTTGGAAACACCATATATTTT. Amino acid sequence: CASRATGGFGNTIYF.